Following are 2 T cell receptor beta chains from one sample sequenced in a study of T cells in Graves' hyperthyroidism and ophthalmopathy. Amplified TCR beta CDR3 regions came from RNA transcripts. Researchers ran a first-round RT-PCR on the TCR CDR3 using the HTBI primer set. Each CDR3 protein gets one entry after TCRdb re-called the multiplex PCR reads with MiXCR. The data contain 640,000 or so distinct CDR3 sequences, 14% to 15% of them singletons. Input material: blood. These TCRs come from a woman aged 40 to 50 with Graves' ophthalmopathy.

This clonotype was observed many times. The gene calls are TRBV7-2 and TRBJ2-5; 7 bases map to TRBD2. CDR1 SGHTA and CDR2 FQGNSA come from the germline V gene. The CDR3 is made up of 14 amino acids. V shed 5 bases, J shed 7 bases, and the junction held 10 bases outside the gene matches. The CDR3 reads CASSPWGGDVTQYF. CDR3 DNA: TGTGCCAGCAGCCCCTGGGGGGGTGATGTGACCCAGTACTTC.

The genes are TRBV25-1 and TRBJ1-1; the D is unclear. The CDR3 length is 13 residues. V lost 10 bases, J lost 0 bases, and 12 bases lay in between. Germline V gene data show CDR1 as MGHDK and CDR2 as SYGVNS. The CDR3 is CATPMRLNTEAFF. In nucleotides, the CDR3 is TGTGCCACCCCGATGCGATTGAACACTGAAGCTTTCTTT.